What follows are 10 T cell receptor beta chains derived from one specimen sequenced in a study of T cell repertoires in cytomegalovirus infection. TCRdb recomputed calls from the reads with MiXCR, one row per CDR3 protein. The sample holds 150,000 to 200,000 distinct CDR3 sequences, 15% to 20% seen once. The sample comprised PBMCs. The receptors shown here come from a human donor in good health (CMV status not recorded). Some clones in this sample may be carry-over from other donors' samples.

This clonotype was detected ten times or more. This rearrangement joins TRBV10-3 to TRBJ1-2; 7 bases align to TRBD1. V lost 11 bases to trimming and J lost 5 bases; unmatched junction nucleotides: 11. The CDR3 totals 13 residues. From germline, CDR1 is ENHRY and CDR2 SYGVKD. The CDR3 loop reads CAVSGTADYGYTF. DNA of the CDR3: TGTGCCGTCTCCGGGACAGCGGATTATGGCTACACCTTC.

The chain has TRBV5-1 and TRBJ2-1, with a weak D call TRBD2 (5 bases). Trimming took 2 bases from V and 4 from J, leaving 16 bases between them. Germline-derived CDR1 and CDR2 are SGHRS and YFSETQ. The CDR3 consists of 16 residues. This CDR3 is CASSLGGLQTYNEQFF. The CDR3 DNA reads TGCGCCAGCAGCTTAGGAGGACTCCAAACGTACAATGAGCAGTTCTTC.

This clonotype was counted at least ten times. The chain combines TRBV28 with TRBJ2-1, with 9 bases lining up with TRBD1. The CDR3 covers 14 residues. CDR1 MDHEN and CDR2 SYDVKM come from the germline V gene. After removal of 7 bases from V and 2 bases from J, the junction contained 3 bases not matched to a gene. The CDR3 spells CASIGQGTYNEQFF. The CDR3 nucleotides read TGTGCCAGCATCGGACAGGGGACCTACAATGAGCAGTTCTTC.

This clonotype was observed at least ten times. V gene TRBV7-2 combines with J gene TRBJ1-3; D not resolved. CDR1 and CDR2 (germline): SGHTA, FQGNSA. The CDR3 extends over 15 amino acids. Between the trimmed V and J ends, which lost 2 bases and 2 bases, there was a span of 10 bases. The CDR3 DNA is TGTGCCAGCAGCTTACAGGTCGGAGCTGGAAACACCATATATTTT. It codes for CASSLQVGAGNTIYF.

This clonotype has ten or more counts. The V call is TRBV28, the J call TRBJ2-1; 11 positions agree with TRBD2. The ends lost 1 base at V and 8 bases at J; junction bases unmatched: 4. CDR1 and CDR2 (germline): MDHEN, SYDVKM. CDR3 length equals 15 residues. CDR3 in DNA: TGTGCCAGCAGTTTATCTAGCGGGAGGTCGTATGAGCAGTTCTTC. This gives the protein CASSLSSGRSYEQFF.

V is TRBV10-1 and J is TRBJ1-1; D not resolved. Germline loops: CDR1 WNHNN, CDR2 SYGVQD (reference sequence). Deletions cut 0 bases from V and 1 base from J, with 6 bases between. This CDR3 has 14 amino acids. The CDR3, as DNA: TGCGCCAGCAGTGAGTCGGCTGAGAACACTGAAGCTTTCTTT. Protein: CASSESAENTEAFF.

The table lists this clonotype with a few counts. V usage is TRBV4-3 and J usage is TRBJ2-1; 13 bases align to TRBD2. V lost 0 bases, J lost 7 bases, and 12 bases stayed unmatched. There are 19 residues in the CDR3. Germline CDR1 LGHNA, CDR2 YSLEER. The CDR3 DNA follows: TGCGCCAGCAGCCAAGATAGGCGGACTAGCGGGAGAATCATGAATGAGCAGTTCTTC. This encodes CASSQDRRTSGRIMNEQFF.

Ten or more counts support this clonotype. CDR3 sequence (DNA): TGTGCCAGCAGCTTATTCGGAGGCCCCTACGAGCAGTACTTC. The encoded protein is CASSLFGGPYEQYF. This sequence joins TRBV7-6 and TRBJ2-7; D may be TRBD2 (5 bases). Deletions cut 2 bases from V and 2 bases from J, with 10 bases between. Germline V CDR1 and CDR2: SGHVS, FNYEAQ. The CDR3 is made up of 14 amino acids.

This clonotype occurred many times. This chain links TRBV28 with TRBJ2-7; 10 bases map to TRBD2. The CDR3 totals 16 residues. V lost 3 bases and J lost 0; bases outside the gene matches: 5. Germline V gene lookup returns CDR1 MDHEN and CDR2 SYDVKM. In DNA form, the CDR3 reads TGTGCCAGCAGTTTTGGACTAGCGGTACTCTCCTACGAGCAGTACTTC. Residues: CASSFGLAVLSYEQYF.

This clonotype occurred many times. The chain employs TRBV28 and TRBJ2-4; D unclear. The V and J ends lost 6 bases and 8 bases respectively, with 8 bases between them. The germline gives CDR1 MDHEN, CDR2 SYDVKM. CDR3 size: 11 residues. The CDR3 nucleotides read TGTGCCAGCAGCTCGTGGGACATTCAGTACTTC. Translated: CASSSWDIQYF.